These 19 T cell receptor beta chains came from one sample sequenced in a study of T-cell memory formation after mild COVID-19. A single record per CDR3 protein comes from TCRdb applying MiXCR to the 5' RACE reads. The sample consists of under 300,000 distinct CDR3 sequences, 9.4% of them appearing once. Material: PBMCs or a T cell subset sorted from them (not recorded which). The receptors stem from a man aged 18 to 29 who had mild COVID-19 (a few samples of this study predate the infection). Cell type and time point are not known.

This clonotype was seen repeatedly, ten times or more. Here the CDR3 reads CASRASEHGYTF. CDR3 sequence (DNA): TGTGCCAGCAGGGCATCGGAACATGGCTACACCTTC. The V gene is TRBV6-2 or TRBV6-3, the J gene TRBJ1-2; no reliable D call. The V and J ends lost 6 bases and 6 bases respectively, with 11 bases between them. Germline loops: CDR1 MNHEY, CDR2 SVGEGT. The CDR3 is 12 residues long.

The sample holds many counts of this clonotype. The chain recombines TRBV5-1 with TRBJ1-1; D is unclear. This CDR3 has 14 amino acids. Trimming stripped 0 bases from V and 1 base from J, with 7 bases between. Germline assignment: CDR1 SGHRS and CDR2 YFSETQ. The CDR3 loop is CASSLGDGNTEAFF. CDR3 DNA sequence: TGCGCCAGCAGCTTGGGCGACGGGAACACTGAAGCTTTCTTT.

The V gene is TRBV6-6, the J gene TRBJ1-5; a possible D gene is TRBD1 (5 bases). The CDR3 consists of 14 residues. From germline, CDR1 is MNHNY and CDR2 SVGAGI (reference sequence). V was pared by 5 bases and J by 8 bases, with 16 bases between. This chain's CDR3 is CASSHHGGTEPQHF. CDR3 nucleotide sequence: TGTGCCAGCAGTCACCATGGGGGTACGGAGCCCCAGCATTTT.

This clonotype was seen repeatedly, ten times or more. The V gene is TRBV24-1, the J gene TRBJ2-3; 7 bases match TRBD2. V gave up 0 bases and J gave up 1 base; unmatched junction bases: 0. There are 15 residues in the CDR3. CDR1 and CDR2 (germline): KGHDR, SFDVKD. The CDR3 loop is CATSDLRGGTDTQYF. The DNA for the CDR3 is TGTGCCACCAGTGATTTGCGGGGGGGCACAGATACGCAGTATTTT.

The chain links TRBV5-1 to TRBJ2-5; D call uncertain. V was shortened by 3 bases and J by 2 bases, with 20 bases between the two germline ends. Germline V gene sequence: CDR1 SGHRS, CDR2 YFSETQ. The CDR3 is made up of 17 amino acids. CDR3 nucleotides: TGCGCCAGCAGCTCGAAACCTAGGGTAAAACCTCAAGAGACCCAGTACTTC. Its translation is CASSSKPRVKPQETQYF.

Ten or more counts support this clonotype. The V call is TRBV5-1, the J call TRBJ2-1; no reliable D call. Trimming removed 1 base at V and 0 bases at J, with 8 bases between. The CDR3 is made up of 15 amino acids. Germline V CDR1 and CDR2: SGHRS, YFSETQ. The CDR3 DNA is TGCGCCAGCAGCTTGAGGGTAAGCTCCTACAATGAGCAGTTCTTC. It specifies CASSLRVSSYNEQFF.

The chain has TRBV12-3 or TRBV12-4 and TRBJ1-4; D not resolved. The germline V and J ends were trimmed by 4 bases and 7 bases, with 13 bases remaining between them. The CDR3 is made up of 14 amino acids. CDR3 in DNA: TGTGCCAGCAGTTCACAGTGGGCTTCTGAAAAACTGTTTTTT. This codes for CASSSQWASEKLFF.

This clonotype was observed a few times. The chain uses TRBV7-2 and TRBJ2-5; no firm D call. CDR1 SGHTA and CDR2 FQGNSA come from the germline V gene. Between the trimmed V and J ends, which lost 7 bases and 2 bases, there was a span of 14 bases. This CDR3 region has 14 residues. As DNA, the CDR3 is TGTGCCAGCACCCAACGTTGGGGTCAAGAGACCCAGTACTTC. This translates into CASTQRWGQETQYF.

This clonotype has ten or more counts. The chain is built from TRBV6-1 and TRBJ2-1; no firm D call. The ends were cut back, 0 bases at V and 6 bases at J, with 6 bases in the middle. This CDR3 region has 13 residues. CDR1 is MNHNS, CDR2 SASEGT, per germline. This chain's CDR3 is CASSEAELNEQFF. In DNA form, the CDR3 reads TGTGCCAGCAGTGAAGCCGAACTCAATGAGCAGTTCTTC.

The chain recombines TRBV5-6 with TRBJ2-7, with D possibly matching TRBD2 (6 bases). Trimming removed 4 bases from V and 2 bases from J, with 13 bases in between. CDR3 length: 14 residues. Germline V gene data show CDR1 as SGHDT and CDR2 as YYEEEE. The CDR3 here is CASSIGTGAYEQYV. For the CDR3, the DNA is TGTGCCAGCAGCATAGGGACGGGAGCCTACGAGCAGTACGTC.

This clonotype appeared a few times. The genes are TRBV18 and TRBJ1-1; D perhaps matches TRBD1 (6 bases). The CDR3 extends over 16 amino acids. V dropped 0 bases and J dropped 0 bases, with 11 bases sitting between them. The germline gives CDR1 KGHSH, CDR2 LQKENI. Here the CDR3 reads CASSPPPGAMNTEAFF. The CDR3, as DNA: TGTGCCAGCTCACCACCTCCGGGGGCGATGAACACTGAAGCTTTCTTT.

In its sample, this clonotype was seen a few times. The chain has TRBV6-2 or TRBV6-3 and TRBJ1-2; D may be TRBD1 (6 bases). Trimming took off 6 bases at V and 4 bases at J, with 21 bases between the two ends. The CDR3 is 16 residues long. The germline gives CDR1 MNHEY, CDR2 SVGEGT. This CDR3 reads CASSQDGTTGFYGYTF. CDR3 sequence (DNA): TGTGCCAGCAGCCAAGACGGGACAACGGGCTTCTATGGCTACACCTTC.

J is TRBJ2-4 and V is TRBV20-1, with unresolved D. Per germline, CDR1 DFQATT and CDR2 SNEGSKA (reference sequence). CDR3 length: 13 residues. The V and J ends lost 6 bases and 9 bases respectively, with 18 bases between them. CDR3 nucleotides: TGCAGTGCCCCTTGGATCCCCGAATTCATTCAGTACTTC. This gives the protein CSAPWIPEFIQYF.

This clonotype was picked up many times. The CDR3 loop reads CASSQGTGGSQETQYF. The CDR3 nucleotides read TGCGCCAGCAGTCAAGGGACAGGAGGATCCCAAGAGACCCAGTACTTC. J is TRBJ2-5 and V is TRBV23-1, with 8 bases aligning to TRBD1. TRBV23-1 qualifies as an ORF whose function is uncertain. The CDR3 has 16 amino acids. After removal of 2 bases from V and 1 base from J, the junction contained 6 bases not matched to a gene.

The genes are TRBV6-4 and TRBJ1-6; TRBD1 aligns across 8 bases. The CDR3 covers 15 residues. Germline CDR1 and CDR2: MRHNA and SNTAGT. V gave up 1 base and J gave up 7 bases; unmatched junction bases: 3. CDR3 residues: CASSDWAGGNSPLHF. The DNA of the CDR3 is TGTGCCAGCAGTGACTGGGCAGGGGGCAATTCACCCCTCCACTTT.

This clonotype appeared many times. V is TRBV4-3 and J is TRBJ2-1; 8 positions match TRBD1. J was trimmed by 2 bases and V by 0 bases; bases with no gene match: 3. This CDR3 region has 16 residues. CDR1 and CDR2 from the germline V gene are LGHNA and YSLEER. The CDR3 sequence is CASSQEPGGTYNEQFF. The CDR3, as DNA: TGCGCCAGCAGCCAAGAACCAGGGGGCACCTACAATGAGCAGTTCTTC.

The gene calls are TRBV27 and TRBJ2-4; tentative D call: TRBD1 (5 bases). The CDR3 runs to 14 residues. In germline, CDR1 is MNHEY, CDR2 SMNVEV (reference sequence). The ends were cut back, 2 bases at V and 7 bases at J, with 12 bases in the middle. Written as DNA, the CDR3 is TGTGCCAGCAGTTTAGGGCCAGGGAAGAACATTCAGTACTTC. Protein: CASSLGPGKNIQYF.

In its sample, this clonotype was seen a few times. V and J are TRBV6-5 and TRBJ1-2, with D possibly TRBD1 on 6 matching bases. The CDR3 length is 13 residues. Trimming took off 6 bases at V and 7 bases at J, with 15 bases between the two ends. Germline V gene data show CDR1 as MNHEY and CDR2 as SVGAGI. This CDR3 reads CASSLGGARGYTF. The CDR3 nucleotides read TGTGCCAGCAGCCTAGGGGGGGCGCGTGGCTACACCTTC.

This clonotype has more than one count but fewer than ten. V usage is TRBV4-3 and J usage is TRBJ1-4; 7 nucleotides agree with TRBD1. This CDR3 is 17 amino acids long. The junction had 9 bases not matched to a gene; V was cut back by 0 bases and J by 5 bases. CDR1 is LGHNA, CDR2 YSLEER, per germline. DNA of the CDR3: TGCGCCAGCAGCCAAGATCGGTGGACAGGTGGGAATGAAAAACTGTTTTTT. It encodes CASSQDRWTGGNEKLFF.